This entry lists 10 T cell receptor beta chains sequenced from one sample in a study of post-analysis software for immune sequencing data. Study-level findings and limits: Patients used about 5 TRBV segments, including TRBV5-6, TRBV5-1 and TRBV20-1, more often than controls.

TCR beta cDNA libraries included unique molecular identifiers. TCRdb processed the PCR reads anew with MiXCR; each CDR3 protein has one entry. Among about 770,000 distinct CDR3 sequences listed, around 45% were seen once. These receptors have no identified antigens. Sequences were obtained from blood. These receptors all stem from a girl between 10 and 17 years old with multiple sclerosis.

This clonotype was found a few times. The gene calls are TRBV4-1 and TRBJ2-7; D gene ambiguous. Per germline, CDR1 MGHRA and CDR2 YSYEKL. The V gene lost 0 bases and the J gene lost 9 bases, with 15 bases spanning the gap. There are 14 residues in the CDR3. The CDR3 DNA sequence: TGCGCCAGCAGCCAAGATCTGGGCAGCGTTACGCAGTACTTC. Translated: CASSQDLGSVTQYF.

The gene calls are TRBV12-3 or TRBV12-4 and TRBJ2-5, with D possibly matching TRBD2 (5 bases). V lost 5 bases and J 7 bases, leaving 23 bases between the germline ends. The CDR3 is 16 amino acids. The CDR3 is CASSPPVAWVLGTQYF. CDR3 coding DNA: TGTGCCAGCAGTCCACCGGTGGCGTGGGTACTAGGGACCCAGTACTTC.

The chain couples TRBV6-6 to TRBJ1-5; D may be TRBD1 (6 bases). Trimming took off 4 bases at V and 0 bases at J, with 13 bases between the two ends. The CDR3 runs to 16 residues. Germline CDR1 reads MNHNY; CDR2 reads SVGAGI (reference sequence). The CDR3 DNA sequence: TGTGCCAGCAGTTCGGGAGGGGGGACTAGCAATCAGCCCCAGCATTTT. Translated: CASSSGGGTSNQPQHF.

The J gene is TRBJ1-1, the V gene TRBV7-3; D gene ambiguous. V was shortened by 9 bases and J by 6 bases, with 20 bases between the two germline ends. The germline V gene has CDR1 SGHTA and CDR2 FQGTGA. The CDR3 consists of 14 residues. CDR3 residues: CARTRGRVLAEAFF. CDR3 nucleotide sequence: TGTGCCAGAACGAGAGGAAGGGTTTTGGCTGAAGCTTTCTTT.

This clonotype was counted a few times. The chain links TRBV7-9 to TRBJ1-2, with a weak D call TRBD1 (6 bases). This CDR3 spans 15 amino acids. The germline V gene has CDR1 SEHNR and CDR2 FQNEAQ (reference sequence). Trimming took off 1 base at V and 2 bases at J, with 11 bases between the two ends. CDR3 DNA sequence: TGTGCCAGCAGCTTAGAGTCTACAGGGAACTATGGCTACACCTTC. This codes for CASSLESTGNYGYTF.

This clonotype has just one count. The chain couples TRBV15 to TRBJ1-4, with a possible D match to TRBD1 (6 bases). CDR1 is LNHNV and CDR2 is YYDKDF in the germline V gene (reference sequence). The CDR3 extends over 18 amino acids. V gave up 5 bases and J gave up 3 bases, with 22 bases separating them. CDR3 bases: TGTGCCACCAGCCCCGTCGGGGGTGGGGGCGGTGCTAATGAAAAACTGTTTTTT. Translating gives CATSPVGGGGGANEKLFF.

The chain joins TRBV20-1 to TRBJ2-3; D is ambiguous. Germline V gene sequence: CDR1 DFQATT, CDR2 SNEGSKA (reference sequence). V was shortened by 4 bases and J by 2 bases, with 10 bases between the two germline ends. This CDR3 contains 13 residues. The CDR3 loop is CSATVTDTDTQYF. DNA for the CDR3: TGCAGTGCTACGGTAACGGACACAGATACGCAGTATTTT.

About this clonotype itself: Given the absence of the conserved phenylalanine or tryptophan at the CDR3 end, a read error is likely. The V call is TRBV6-1, the J call TRBJ2-5; D may be TRBD1 (7 bases). V dropped 6 bases and J dropped 5 bases, with 19 bases sitting between them. Germline-derived CDR1 and CDR2 are MNHNS and SASEGT. The length of the CDR3 is 15 residues. Written as DNA, the CDR3 is TGTGCCAGCAGCGCCAAGACAGGGAGGACGGAGACCCAGTACTCC. Translating it yields CASSAKTGRTETQYS.

The V call is TRBV5-1, the J call TRBJ1-1; D ambiguous. With 4 bases removed from V and 1 base from J, the gap between germline ends came to 11 bases. The CDR3 loop spans 14 amino acids. Germline V gives CDR1 SGHRS, CDR2 YFSETQ. For the CDR3, the DNA is TGCGCCAGCAGCGGACGAGTAGGGAACACTGAAGCTTTCTTT. Its translation is CASSGRVGNTEAFF. The variable domain in full, completed from reference TRBV5-1 and TRBJ1-1, reads KAGVTQTPRYLIKTRGQQVTLSCSPISGHRSVSWYQQTPGQGLQFLFEYFSETQRNKGNFPGRFSGRQFSNSRSEMNVSTLELGDSALYLCASSGRVGNTEAFFGQGTRLTVV.

This clonotype has a handful of counts. The rearrangement uses TRBV12-3 or TRBV12-4 and TRBJ2-7, with TRBD1 identical over 9 bases. V shed 6 bases, J shed 6 bases, and the junction held 6 bases outside the gene matches. The CDR3 sequence is 13 residues long. Here the CDR3 reads CASSPRTGAEQYF. The CDR3 bases are TGTGCCAGCAGCCCGAGGACAGGGGCCGAGCAGTACTTC.